This T cell receptor (beta chain) was recorded in a study of cytomegalovirus exposure and HLA in healthy donors. Study outcomes and limitations: As confirmed in vitro, a few CMV-associated chains were specific for CMV antigens.

Notes on this clone: No antigen is known for it.

60 Vbeta and 13 Jbeta primers were used in PCR. The data were produced by immunoSEQ multiplex PCR, yet TCRdb's version contains in-frame clones alone and is incomplete. The table records tens of thousands of clones, roughly 67% of them present only once. The origin of this receptor is a middle-aged man in good health and CMV-seropositive. Source material: PBMCs.

The CDR3 reads CAISEVGAGGSGANVLTF. CDR3 bases: TGTGCCATCAGTGAGGTAGGGGCCGGTGGGTCTGGGGCCAACGTCCTGACTTTC. This chain links TRBV10-3 with TRBJ2-6, with a weak D call TRBD1 (5 bases). From germline, CDR1 is ENHRY and CDR2 SYGVKD. Trimming stripped 2 bases from V and 1 base from J, with 15 bases between. The CDR3 totals 18 residues.